The 22 T cell receptor beta chains below come from one sample, sequenced in a study of T-cell reconstitution after alpha-beta-depleted transplantation in children (TCRdb year 2016). Receptor amplification or capture employed PCR. Reads for this sample came from an Illumina HiSeq 2500. TCR libraries were prepared with molecular barcoding, using unique molecular identifiers to normalize TCRbeta repertoire quantification. TCRdb redid the processing of the public reads, applying fastp at Q25 and MiXCR, and retained in-frame beta chains. Each record represents a unique CDR3 protein, reported with the most common genes and DNA among its rows. A total of approximately 500,000 distinct CDR3 sequences appear in this sample, 10% to 13% of them only once. The ten largest clones take up roughly 2.1% of the sample. The treatment or condition label for this specimen denotes: allogeneic hematopoietic cell transplantation with graft depleted of TCRalphabeta T cells and CD19 B cells.

The sample in question was PBMCs, obtained before TCRalphabeta/CD19-depleted stem cell transplant. The receptors originated from a child aged 2-15 years with inherited bone marrow failure, due to receive a stem cell transplant.

At least ten counts were recorded for this clonotype. This chain joins TRBV12-3 or TRBV12-4 and TRBJ2-7; the D gene could be TRBD1 or TRBD2 (5 bases each). The CDR3 contains 14 residues. Trimming stripped 3 bases from V and 3 bases from J, with 12 bases between. DNA of the CDR3: TGTGCCAGCAGTTTGAGTTCGGGGCTCTACGAGCAGTACTTC. Translating gives CASSLSSGLYEQYF.

This clonotype showed up many times. The chain employs TRBV12-3 or TRBV12-4 and TRBJ2-4; tentative D call: TRBD2 (5 bases). The V end was cut by 3 bases, the J end by 4 bases, with 7 bases between. There are 13 residues in the CDR3. The CDR3 loop is CASSFGEKNIQYF. In DNA, the CDR3 is TGTGCCAGCAGTTTTGGGGAGAAAAACATTCAGTACTTC.

The table lists this clonotype with a few counts. This chain joins TRBV5-4 and TRBJ2-3, with 9 bases matching TRBD2. The V gene's germline CDR1 is SGHNT and CDR2 YYREEE (reference sequence). Losses at the gene ends were 5 bases for V and 4 bases for J; bases not matched to a gene: 8. The CDR3 runs 15 residues. The DNA of the CDR3 is TGTGCCAGCAGGCCTAGGGGCGGGAGGGCAGATACGCAGTATTTT. Encoded protein: CASRPRGGRADTQYF.

This clonotype was recorded many times. The CDR3 is CAISESVGARRRETQYF. The CDR3 coding sequence is TGTGCCATCAGTGAGTCCGTTGGCGCGCGGCGGAGAGAGACCCAGTACTTC. V usage is TRBV10-3 and J usage is TRBJ2-5; D remains ambiguous. The CDR3 covers 17 residues. Trimming took off 0 bases at V and 4 bases at J, with 18 bases between the two ends. CDR1 is ENHRY and CDR2 is SYGVKD in the germline V gene.

This clonotype has ten or more counts. The gene calls are TRBV18 and TRBJ1-2; D gene ambiguous. Looked up from germline, CDR1 is KGHSH and CDR2 is LQKENI. The CDR3 is 15 residues long. V was clipped by 3 bases and J by 0 bases, with 11 bases between them. This chain's CDR3 is CASSPMGEANYGYTF. CDR3 bases: TGTGCCAGCTCACCCATGGGAGAAGCTAACTATGGCTACACCTTC. The full variable domain, in which reference TRBV18 and TRBJ1-2 provide the parts outside the CDR3, is NAGVMQNPRHLVRRRGQEARLRCSPMKGHSHVYWYRQLPEEGLKFMVYLQKENIIDESGMPKERFSAEFPKEGPSILRIQQVVRGDSAAYFCASSPMGEANYGYTFGSGTRLTVV.

Many counts were recorded for this clonotype. The chain is built from TRBV7-9 and TRBJ2-7, with D perhaps TRBD2 (5 bases). CDR1 and CDR2 from the germline V gene are SEHNR and FQNEAQ (reference sequence). This CDR3 contains 14 residues. Trimming pared 4 bases from V and 3 bases from J, leaving 13 bases between. This CDR3 reads CASSWTGRDYEQYF. CDR3 in DNA: TGTGCCAGCAGCTGGACTGGACGGGACTACGAGCAGTACTTC.

This clonotype was observed a few times. This chain links TRBV6-4 with TRBJ2-3; 11 bases agree with TRBD2. This CDR3 region has 19 residues. With V trimmed by 6 bases and J by 1 base, 15 bases remained unmatched. From germline, CDR1 is MRHNA and CDR2 SNTAGT. As DNA, the CDR3 is TGTGCCAGCAGCAAAATAGCGGGAGGGCCCGGGGTGCGCACAGATACGCAGTATTTT. Protein sequence: CASSKIAGGPGVRTDTQYF.

Many counts were recorded for this clonotype. V and J are TRBV7-2 and TRBJ1-1, with D perhaps TRBD1 (6 bases). The CDR3 totals 14 residues. Trimming removed 5 bases at V and 4 bases at J, with 14 bases between. Germline values: CDR1 SGHTA, CDR2 FQGNSA. The CDR3 nucleotides read TGTGCCAGCAGCCTCGACAGGCTGGGCACTGAAGCTTTCTTT. Protein sequence: CASSLDRLGTEAFF.

As concerns this clonotype: Since a much larger clone is just one base distant, this may be a read error. The chain combines TRBV9 with TRBJ2-3; D could derive from TRBD1 or TRBD2 (6 bases each). This CDR3 is built from 14 residues. Germline V gene sequence: CDR1 SGDLS, CDR2 YYNGEE. The DNA for the CDR3 is TGTGCCAGCAGCCTTAACGGGGGCACAGATACGCGGTATTTT. It codes for CASSLNGGTDTRYF.

A few counts support this clonotype. The chain carries TRBV7-2 and TRBJ2-3, with 9 bases lining up with TRBD2. Trimming at V came to 6 bases and at J to 7 bases, leaving 5 bases not matched to a gene. The germline CDR1 and CDR2 sequences are SGHTA and FQGNSA. The CDR3 has 13 amino acids. The CDR3 is CASRSGRSNTQYF. CDR3 sequence (DNA): TGTGCCAGCAGAAGCGGGAGGTCCAATACGCAGTATTTT. Together with reference TRBV7-2 and TRBJ2-3, the CDR3 gives the full variable domain: GAGVSQSPSNKVTEKGKDVELRCDPISGHTALYWYRQSLGQGLEFLIYFQGNSAPDKSGLPSDRFSAERTGGSVSTLTIQRTQQEDSAVYLCASRSGRSNTQYFGPGTRLTVL.

This clonotype occurred many times. The chain couples TRBV20-1 to TRBJ2-1; 8 bases match TRBD2. Germline CDR1 is DFQATT and CDR2 is SNEGSKA (reference sequence). V was pared by 0 bases and J by 0 bases, with 4 bases of the junction left unmatched. The CDR3 consists of 16 residues. The chain's CDR3 is CSARDFSGSSYNEQFF. The CDR3 bases are TGCAGTGCTAGAGATTTCAGCGGGAGCTCCTACAATGAGCAGTTCTTC.

This clonotype was counted ten times or more. This chain joins TRBV10-3 and TRBJ2-3; 9 bases map to TRBD2. V was clipped by 6 bases and J by 6 bases; unmatched bases: 7. The CDR3 runs 14 residues. Germline V gene lookup returns CDR1 ENHRY and CDR2 SYGVKD. The CDR3 here is CAISPGLAYDTQYF. The CDR3 DNA reads TGTGCCATCAGCCCGGGACTAGCATATGATACGCAGTATTTT.

As to this clonotype: This clone may be a read error of a much larger clone one base away. The CDR3 sequence: CASSLGNINKPQHF. The CDR3 nucleotides are TGTGCCAGCAGTTTAGGCAATATCAATAAGCCCCAGCATTTT. The rearrangement joins TRBV12-3 or TRBV12-4 to TRBJ1-5; D remains ambiguous. This CDR3 has 14 residues.

Ten or more counts support this clonotype. The gene calls are TRBV6-2 or TRBV6-3 and TRBJ2-1; D call uncertain. Trimming stripped 4 bases from V and 3 bases from J, with 10 bases between. CDR1 is MNHEY, CDR2 SVGEGT, per germline. The CDR3 spans 14 residues. CDR3 in amino acids: CASSFEIFYNEQFF. The DNA for the CDR3 is TGTGCCAGCAGTTTTGAAATTTTCTACAATGAGCAGTTCTTC.

This clonotype has ten or more counts. The chain joins TRBV12-3 or TRBV12-4 to TRBJ2-6; TRBD1 agrees at 8 bases. The J segment lost 5 bases and the V segment lost 6 bases, leaving 6 bases of the junction unmatched. The CDR3 sequence is 15 residues long. The CDR3 loop reads CASRPQGAWANVLTF. As DNA, the CDR3 is TGTGCCAGCAGACCCCAGGGGGCTTGGGCCAACGTCCTGACTTTC.

There are a few counts of this clonotype. The genes are TRBV4-3 and TRBJ2-1; the D gene is possibly TRBD2 (7 bases). Looked up from germline, CDR1 is LGHNA and CDR2 is YSLEER. The CDR3 totals 16 residues. V lost 2 bases and J 4 bases, leaving 15 bases between the germline ends. The CDR3 DNA follows: TGCGCCAGCAGCCAAAGGGGGTGGGGGGGGTACAATGAGCAGTTCTTC. This encodes CASSQRGWGGYNEQFF.

This clonotype has ten or more counts. The gene calls are TRBV7-6 and TRBJ1-2; a possible D gene is TRBD1 (6 bases). The CDR3 has 15 amino acids. Trimming took off 5 bases at V and 0 bases at J, with 13 bases between the two ends. Per germline, CDR1 SGHVS and CDR2 FNYEAQ. The CDR3 DNA reads as TGTGCCAGCAGCCCCCAGACAGGCCCTAACTATGGCTACACCTTC. Its protein is CASSPQTGPNYGYTF.

This chain joins TRBV4-3 and TRBJ2-5, with TRBD1 as a possible D gene (5 bases). The CDR3 spans 13 residues. Trimming pared 7 bases from V and 5 bases from J, leaving 14 bases between. CDR1 is LGHNA, CDR2 YSLEER, per germline. The CDR3 protein is CASTRDRTETQYF. DNA for the CDR3: TGCGCCAGCACCCGAGACAGAACGGAGACCCAGTACTTC.

This clonotype was detected many times. This sequence joins TRBV5-1 and TRBJ2-7; TRBD2 matches at 15 bases. The CDR3 consists of 15 residues. CDR1 and CDR2 from the germline V gene are SGHRS and YFSETQ. V gave up 2 bases and J gave up 4 bases; unmatched junction bases: 1. The DNA for the CDR3 is TGCGCCAGCAGCTTTGGACTAGCGGGAGGGTACGAGCAGTACTTC. It encodes CASSFGLAGGYEQYF.

In its sample, this clonotype was seen a few times. CDR3 coding DNA: TGCGCCAGCAGCTTCATCCCCACCCACCACACTGAAGCTTTCTTT. It specifies CASSFIPTHHTEAFF. The chain has TRBV5-1 and TRBJ1-1; D is undetermined. The CDR3 consists of 15 residues. Germline CDR1 is SGHRS and CDR2 is YFSETQ. V was shortened by 2 bases and J by 3 bases, with 14 bases between the two germline ends.

The V call is TRBV7-9, the J call TRBJ2-2; TRBD1 aligns across 7 bases. The germline V gene has CDR1 SEHNR and CDR2 FQNEAQ (reference sequence). The CDR3 is 14 residues long. V dropped 4 bases and J dropped 5; count of bases not matched to a gene: 4. CDR3 sequence reads: CASSYGTVTGELFF. The CDR3 DNA reads as TGTGCCAGCAGCTACGGGACAGTAACCGGGGAGCTGTTTTTT. Full variable domain (outside the CDR3, taken from reference TRBV7-9 and TRBJ2-2): DTGVSQNPRHKITKRGQNVTFRCDPISEHNRLYWYRQTLGQGPEFLTYFQNEAQLEKSRLLSDRFSAERPKGSFSTLEIQRTEQGDSAMYLCASSYGTVTGELFFGEGSRLTVL.

This clonotype came up many times. The chain couples TRBV5-1 to TRBJ1-5, with D possibly TRBD1 on 5 matching bases. This CDR3 has 15 amino acids. Per germline, CDR1 SGHRS and CDR2 YFSETQ. The V end was cut by 0 bases, the J end by 3 bases, with 10 bases between. CDR3 in DNA: TGCGCCAGCAGCTTGGGTGTGACAGACAATCAGCCCCAGCATTTT. It codes for CASSLGVTDNQPQHF.